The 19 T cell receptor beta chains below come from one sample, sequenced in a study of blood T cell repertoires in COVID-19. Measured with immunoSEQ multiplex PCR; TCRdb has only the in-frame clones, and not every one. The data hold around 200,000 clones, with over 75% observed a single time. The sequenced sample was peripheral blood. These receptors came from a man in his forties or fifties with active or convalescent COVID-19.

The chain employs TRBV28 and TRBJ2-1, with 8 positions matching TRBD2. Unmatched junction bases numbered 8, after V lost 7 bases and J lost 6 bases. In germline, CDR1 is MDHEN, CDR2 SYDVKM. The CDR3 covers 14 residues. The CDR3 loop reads CASTRQSGGNEQFF. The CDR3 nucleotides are TGTGCCAGCACCCGACAGAGCGGGGGCAATGAGCAGTTCTTC.

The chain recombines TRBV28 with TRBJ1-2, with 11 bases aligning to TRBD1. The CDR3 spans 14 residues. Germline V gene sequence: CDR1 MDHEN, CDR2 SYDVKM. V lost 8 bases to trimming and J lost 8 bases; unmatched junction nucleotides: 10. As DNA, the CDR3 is TGTGCCAGCCTCTCGCCGGGACAGGGGGGAGGCTACACCTTC. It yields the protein CASLSPGQGGGYTF.

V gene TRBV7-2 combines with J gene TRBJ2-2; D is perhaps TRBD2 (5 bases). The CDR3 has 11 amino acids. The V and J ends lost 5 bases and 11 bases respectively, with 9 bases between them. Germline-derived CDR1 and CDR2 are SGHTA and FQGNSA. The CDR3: CASSPGSELFF. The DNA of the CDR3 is TGTGCCAGCAGCCCGGGGTCAGAGCTGTTTTTT. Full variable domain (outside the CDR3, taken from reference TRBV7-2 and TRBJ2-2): GAGVSQSPSNKVTEKGKDVELRCDPISGHTALYWYRQSLGQGLEFLIYFQGNSAPDKSGLPSDRFSAERTGGSVSTLTIQRTQQEDSAVYLCASSPGSELFFGEGSRLTVL.

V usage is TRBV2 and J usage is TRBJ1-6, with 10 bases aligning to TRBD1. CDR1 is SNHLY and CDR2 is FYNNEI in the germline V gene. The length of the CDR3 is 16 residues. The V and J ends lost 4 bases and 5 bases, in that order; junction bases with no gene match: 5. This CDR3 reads CASSGDRGANNSPLHF. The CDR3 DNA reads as TGTGCCAGCAGTGGGGACAGGGGTGCCAATAATTCACCCCTCCACTTT.

The CDR3 reads CASSAGTPYNSPLHF. CDR3 sequence (DNA): TGTGCCAGCAGCGCCGGGACTCCGTATAATTCACCCCTCCACTTT. The chain employs TRBV9 and TRBJ1-6; possibly TRBD1 for D (5 bases). V lost 3 bases and J lost 4, with 11 bases in between. Germline lookup yields CDR1 SGDLS and CDR2 YYNGEE. The CDR3 length is 15 residues.

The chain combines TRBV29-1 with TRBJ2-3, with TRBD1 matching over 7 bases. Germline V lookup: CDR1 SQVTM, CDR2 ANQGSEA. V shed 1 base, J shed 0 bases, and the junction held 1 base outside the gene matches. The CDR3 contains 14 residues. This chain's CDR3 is CSVEGDRSTDTQYF. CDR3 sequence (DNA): TGCAGCGTTGAAGGGGACAGAAGCACAGATACGCAGTATTTT.

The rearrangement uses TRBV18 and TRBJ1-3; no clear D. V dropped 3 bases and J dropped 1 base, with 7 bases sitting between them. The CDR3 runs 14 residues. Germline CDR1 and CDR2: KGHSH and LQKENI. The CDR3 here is CASSPGISGNTIYF. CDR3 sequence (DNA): TGTGCCAGCTCACCCGGGATTTCTGGAAACACCATATATTTT.

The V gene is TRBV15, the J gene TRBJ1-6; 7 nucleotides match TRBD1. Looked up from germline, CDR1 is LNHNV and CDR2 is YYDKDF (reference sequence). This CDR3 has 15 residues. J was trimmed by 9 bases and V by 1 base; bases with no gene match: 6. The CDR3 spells CATSRATGVGSPLHF. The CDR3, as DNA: TGTGCCACCAGCAGAGCCACAGGGGTGGGTTCACCCCTCCACTTT.

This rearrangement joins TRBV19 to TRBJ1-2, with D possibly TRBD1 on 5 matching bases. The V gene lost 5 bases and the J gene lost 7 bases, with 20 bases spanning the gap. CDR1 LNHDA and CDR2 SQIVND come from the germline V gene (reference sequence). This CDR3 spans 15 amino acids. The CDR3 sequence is CASSDSSLRGSGYTF. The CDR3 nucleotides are TGTGCCAGTAGTGACTCCTCATTAAGGGGCAGTGGCTACACCTTC.

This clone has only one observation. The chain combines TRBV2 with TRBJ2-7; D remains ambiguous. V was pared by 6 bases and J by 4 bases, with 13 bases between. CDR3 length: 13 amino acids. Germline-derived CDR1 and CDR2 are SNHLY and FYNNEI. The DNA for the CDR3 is TGTGCCAGCAGGGTCACAATGAAGTACGAGCAGTACTTC. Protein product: CASRVTMKYEQYF.

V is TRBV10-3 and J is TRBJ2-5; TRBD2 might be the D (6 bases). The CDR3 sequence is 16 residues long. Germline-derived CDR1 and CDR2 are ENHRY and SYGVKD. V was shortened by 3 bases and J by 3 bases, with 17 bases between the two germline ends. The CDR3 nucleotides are TGTGCCATCAGTGACCCGGTAGGTGGGACTGAAGAGACCCAGTACTTC. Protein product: CAISDPVGGTEETQYF.

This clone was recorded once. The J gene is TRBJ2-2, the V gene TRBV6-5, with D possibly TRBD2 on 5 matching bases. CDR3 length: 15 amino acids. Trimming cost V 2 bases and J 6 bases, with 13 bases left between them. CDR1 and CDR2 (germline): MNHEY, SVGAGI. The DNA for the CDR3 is TGTGCCAGCAGTTACCCCATCGGGAAAGCCGGGGAGCTGTTTTTT. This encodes CASSYPIGKAGELFF.

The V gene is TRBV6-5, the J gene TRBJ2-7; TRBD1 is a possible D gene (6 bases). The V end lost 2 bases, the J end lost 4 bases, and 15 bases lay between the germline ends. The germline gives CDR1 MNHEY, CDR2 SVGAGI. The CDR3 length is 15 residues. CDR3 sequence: CASSYGQGPGYEQYF. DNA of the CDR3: TGTGCCAGCAGTTACGGCCAGGGGCCTGGGTACGAGCAGTACTTC.

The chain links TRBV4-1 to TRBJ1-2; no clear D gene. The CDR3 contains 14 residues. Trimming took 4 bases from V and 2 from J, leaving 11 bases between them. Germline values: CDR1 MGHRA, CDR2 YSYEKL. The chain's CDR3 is CASSRHVGNYGYTF. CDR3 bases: TGCGCCAGCAGCCGTCATGTGGGCAACTATGGCTACACCTTC.

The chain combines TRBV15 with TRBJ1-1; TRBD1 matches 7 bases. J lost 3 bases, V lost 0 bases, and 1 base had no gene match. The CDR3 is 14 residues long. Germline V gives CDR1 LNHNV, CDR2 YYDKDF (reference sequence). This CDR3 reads CATSREGGYTEAFF. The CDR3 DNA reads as TGTGCCACCAGCAGAGAAGGGGGCTACACTGAAGCTTTCTTT. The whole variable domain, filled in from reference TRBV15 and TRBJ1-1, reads DAMVIQNPRYQVTQFGKPVTLSCSQTLNHNVMYWYQQKSSQAPKLLFHYYDKDFNNEADTPDNFQSRRPNTSFCFLDIRSPGLGDTAMYLCATSREGGYTEAFFGQGTRLTVV.

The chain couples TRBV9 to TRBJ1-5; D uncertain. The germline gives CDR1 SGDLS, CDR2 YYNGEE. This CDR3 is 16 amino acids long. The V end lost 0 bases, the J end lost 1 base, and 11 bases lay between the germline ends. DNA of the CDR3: TGTGCCAGCAGCGTAGGAACGTCGGGGAGCAATCAGCCCCAGCATTTT. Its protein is CASSVGTSGSNQPQHF.

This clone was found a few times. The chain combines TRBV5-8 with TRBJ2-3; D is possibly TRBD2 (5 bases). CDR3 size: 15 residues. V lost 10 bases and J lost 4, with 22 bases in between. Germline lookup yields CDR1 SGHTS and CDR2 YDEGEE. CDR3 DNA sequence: TGTGCCCAACGAGTAGACTACGAGCCCGCAGATACGCAGTATTTT. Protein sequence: CAQRVDYEPADTQYF.

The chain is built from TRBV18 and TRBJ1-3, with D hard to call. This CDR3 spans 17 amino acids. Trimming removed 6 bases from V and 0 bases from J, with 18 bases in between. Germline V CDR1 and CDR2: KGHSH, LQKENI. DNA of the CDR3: TGTGCCAGCTCCACCCAGGTTGGATTGAGCTCTGGAAACACCATATATTTT. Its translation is CASSTQVGLSSGNTIYF.

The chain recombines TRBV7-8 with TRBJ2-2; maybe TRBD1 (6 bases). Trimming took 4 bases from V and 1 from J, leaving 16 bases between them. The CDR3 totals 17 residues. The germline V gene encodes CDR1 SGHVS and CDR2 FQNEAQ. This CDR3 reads CASSSDVRGRNTGELFF. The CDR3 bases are TGTGCCAGCAGCTCCGACGTCAGGGGCCGGAACACCGGGGAGCTGTTTTTT.